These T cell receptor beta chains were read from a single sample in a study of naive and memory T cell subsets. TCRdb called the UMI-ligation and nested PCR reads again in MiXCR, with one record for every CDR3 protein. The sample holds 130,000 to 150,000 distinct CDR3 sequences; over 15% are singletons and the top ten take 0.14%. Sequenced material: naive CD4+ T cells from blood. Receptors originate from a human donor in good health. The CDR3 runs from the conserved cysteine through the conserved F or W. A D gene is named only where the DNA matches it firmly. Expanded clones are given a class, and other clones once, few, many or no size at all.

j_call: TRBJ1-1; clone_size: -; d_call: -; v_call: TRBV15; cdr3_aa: CATSRDFPSGGLTEAFF
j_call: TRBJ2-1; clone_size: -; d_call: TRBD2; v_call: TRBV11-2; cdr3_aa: CASNPLAGGPYNEQFF
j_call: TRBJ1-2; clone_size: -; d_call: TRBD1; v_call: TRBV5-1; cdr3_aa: CASSPRTGGDYGYTF
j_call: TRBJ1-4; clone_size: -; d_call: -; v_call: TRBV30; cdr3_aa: CAWGSTNEKLFF
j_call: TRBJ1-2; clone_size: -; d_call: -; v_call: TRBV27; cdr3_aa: CASALTVNYGYTF
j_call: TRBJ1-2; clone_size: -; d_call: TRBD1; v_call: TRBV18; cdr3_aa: CASSPSATAGTVRSLGYTF
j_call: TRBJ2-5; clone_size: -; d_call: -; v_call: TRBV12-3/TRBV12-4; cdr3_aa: CASSLGSGEYF
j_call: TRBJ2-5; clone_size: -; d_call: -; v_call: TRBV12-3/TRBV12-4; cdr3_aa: CASRTGGGREETQYF
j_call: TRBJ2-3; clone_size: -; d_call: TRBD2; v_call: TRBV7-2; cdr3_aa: CASSSSGLGGDTQYF
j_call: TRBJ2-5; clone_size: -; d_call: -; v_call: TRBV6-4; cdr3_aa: CASSDSRTRGTHKETQYF
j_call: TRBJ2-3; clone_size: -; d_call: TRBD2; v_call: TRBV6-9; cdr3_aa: CASSYEGTSLTDTQYF
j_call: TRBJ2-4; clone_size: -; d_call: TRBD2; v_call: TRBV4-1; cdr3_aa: CASSQDPTSGVAKNIQYF
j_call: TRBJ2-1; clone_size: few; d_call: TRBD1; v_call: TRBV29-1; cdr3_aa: CSVEPGTGPNEQFF
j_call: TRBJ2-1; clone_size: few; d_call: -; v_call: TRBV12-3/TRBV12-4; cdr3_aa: CASSLPLDEQFF
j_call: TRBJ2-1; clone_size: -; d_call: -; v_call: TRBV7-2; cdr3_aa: CASSPPLALYNEQFF
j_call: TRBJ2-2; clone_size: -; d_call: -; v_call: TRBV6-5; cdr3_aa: CATRATNTGELFF
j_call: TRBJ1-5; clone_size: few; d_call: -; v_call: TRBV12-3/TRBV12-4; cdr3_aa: CASTWRDQPQHF
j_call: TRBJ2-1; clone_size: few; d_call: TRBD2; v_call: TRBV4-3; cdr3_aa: CASSQSSGRGNEQFF
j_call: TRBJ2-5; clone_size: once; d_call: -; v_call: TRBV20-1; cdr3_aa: CSASPGNLEETQYF
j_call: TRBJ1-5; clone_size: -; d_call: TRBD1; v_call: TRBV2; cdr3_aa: CASKDRTNQPQHF
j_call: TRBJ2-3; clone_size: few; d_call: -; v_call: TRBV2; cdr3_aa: CASSGGPGNTDTQYF
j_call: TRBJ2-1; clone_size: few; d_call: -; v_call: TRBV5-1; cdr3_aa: CASSLEVGSWYEQFF
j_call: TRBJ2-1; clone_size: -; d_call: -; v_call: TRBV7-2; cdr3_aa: CASSLLTGTGYNEQFF
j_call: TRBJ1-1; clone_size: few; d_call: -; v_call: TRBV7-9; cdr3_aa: CASSTEENTEAFF
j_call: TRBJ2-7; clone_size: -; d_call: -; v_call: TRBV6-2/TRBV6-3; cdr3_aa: CASSQQPRSYEQYF
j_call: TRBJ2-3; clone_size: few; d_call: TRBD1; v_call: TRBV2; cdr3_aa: CASRKYYSGQGRADTQYF
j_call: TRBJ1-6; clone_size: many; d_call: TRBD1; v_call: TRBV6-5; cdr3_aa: CASSYGTGESPLHF
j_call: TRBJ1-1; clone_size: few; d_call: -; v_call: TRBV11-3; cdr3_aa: CASSLTSRGTEAFF
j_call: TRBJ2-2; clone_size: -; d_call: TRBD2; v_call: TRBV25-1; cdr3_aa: CASSEFYTGGPGELFF
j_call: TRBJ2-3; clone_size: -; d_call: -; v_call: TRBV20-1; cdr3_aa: CSASPMGRDTQYF
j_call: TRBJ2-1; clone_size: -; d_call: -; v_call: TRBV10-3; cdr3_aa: CAISGEVGAEQFF
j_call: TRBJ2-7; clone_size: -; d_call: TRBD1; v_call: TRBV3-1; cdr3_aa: CASSQEVGTETYEQYF
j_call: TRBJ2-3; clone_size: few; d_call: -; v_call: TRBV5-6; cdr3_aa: CASSANLLSTDTQYF
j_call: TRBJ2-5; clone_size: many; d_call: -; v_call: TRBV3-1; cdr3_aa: CASREQETQYF
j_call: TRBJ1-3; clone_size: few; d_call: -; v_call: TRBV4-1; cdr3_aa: CASSPGAQIGRGNTIYF